A selection of T cell receptor beta chains follows, all from one sample in a study of identical twins. MiXCR, run by TCRdb on the 5' RACE reads, gives a single entry per CDR3 protein. The table has fewer than 550,000 distinct CDR3 sequences, over 12% seen once. Separately, the same data were catalogued under a study of yellow fever vaccine responses in identical twins.

Sequencing was carried out using CD4+ T cells sorted from blood. Every receptor here comes from a woman younger than 30 in good health. The CDR3 runs from the conserved cysteine through the conserved F or W. Each record gives: clone size, V gene, J gene, D gene, CDR3 protein, CDR3 DNA. D genes are given only for firm matches. Rows may omit the clone size; those that give it use once, few, many or a size class.

clone size: NA
V gene: TRBV2
J gene: TRBJ2-5
D gene: NA
CDR3 protein: CARSRHPETQYF
CDR3 DNA: TGTGCCAGATCCCGGCACCCGGAGACCCAGTACTTC

clone size: few
V gene: TRBV5-1
J gene: TRBJ1-1
D gene: NA
CDR3 protein: CASSLAEVDTEAFF
CDR3 DNA: TGCGCCAGCAGCTTGGCCGAGGTTGACACTGAAGCTTTCTTT

clone size: NA
V gene: TRBV28
J gene: TRBJ2-7
D gene: NA
CDR3 protein: CASSPMVYEQYF
CDR3 DNA: TGTGCCAGCAGTCCCATGGTTTACGAGCAGTACTTC

clone size: few
V gene: TRBV28
J gene: TRBJ2-2
D gene: TRBD2
CDR3 protein: CASSLGAGGTTGELFF
CDR3 DNA: TGTGCCAGCAGTTTGGGAGCGGGAGGTACCACCGGGGAGCTGTTTTTT

clone size: NA
V gene: TRBV7-9
J gene: TRBJ2-7
D gene: NA
CDR3 protein: CASSADLSYEQYF
CDR3 DNA: TGTGCCAGCAGCGCCGACTTATCCTACGAGCAGTACTTC

clone size: few
V gene: TRBV10-3
J gene: TRBJ2-3
D gene: NA
CDR3 protein: CAISEPAPGRGTDTQYF
CDR3 DNA: TGTGCCATCAGTGAACCGGCCCCAGGGCGGGGCACAGATACGCAGTATTTT

clone size: few
V gene: TRBV28
J gene: TRBJ1-1
D gene: NA
CDR3 protein: CASSSNGQQNTEAFF
CDR3 DNA: TGTGCCAGCAGCAGCAACGGACAGCAGAACACTGAAGCTTTCTTT

clone size: few
V gene: TRBV2
J gene: TRBJ2-5
D gene: NA
CDR3 protein: CASRRYQETQYF
CDR3 DNA: TGTGCCAGCAGGCGGTACCAAGAGACCCAGTACTTC

clone size: NA
V gene: TRBV25-1
J gene: TRBJ1-6
D gene: NA
CDR3 protein: CASSEDVSPLHF
CDR3 DNA: TGTGCCAGCAGTGAGGATGTCTCACCCCTCCACTTT

clone size: few
V gene: TRBV10-3
J gene: TRBJ1-5
D gene: TRBD1
CDR3 protein: CAITPGQNQPQHF
CDR3 DNA: TGTGCCATCACTCCGGGACAGAATCAGCCCCAGCATTTT

clone size: NA
V gene: TRBV7-9
J gene: TRBJ2-7
D gene: TRBD1
CDR3 protein: CASSLRGQGYEQYF
CDR3 DNA: TGTGCCAGCAGCTTACGCGGACAGGGCTACGAGCAGTACTTC

clone size: many
V gene: TRBV12-3/TRBV12-4
J gene: TRBJ2-5
D gene: TRBD2
CDR3 protein: CASSQLAGVHSETQYF
CDR3 DNA: TGTGCCAGCAGTCAACTAGCGGGGGTTCATTCGGAGACCCAGTACTTC

clone size: few
V gene: TRBV3-1
J gene: TRBJ2-1
D gene: NA
CDR3 protein: CASSQAGSSYNEQFF
CDR3 DNA: TGTGCCAGCAGCCAAGCGGGGAGCTCCTACAATGAGCAGTTCTTC